The rows below give T cell receptor beta chains drawn from one sample of a study of siplizumab effects on memory and regulatory T cells. The method was immunoSEQ multiplex PCR; TCRdb's version includes in-frame clones alone and lacks a portion of them. The repertoire holds fewer than 85,000 clones, with approximately 90% as singletons. The material sequenced was Tregs sorted from blood. The receptor source for this set is a human donor in good health. The conserved cysteine and the conserved F or W are not part of the CDR3 here. Expanded clones are given a class, and other clones once, few, many or no size at all.

>TRBJ1-1|once|TRBV7-2
ASSSLRQGRLNTEAF
>TRBJ2-7|.|TRBV6-6
ASSYGPNRYEQY
>TRBJ1-2|medium-sized|TRBV28
ASSLGTGGRGYT
>TRBJ1-1|.|TRBV2
ASRLRTGIAEAF
>TRBJ2-1|.|TRBV5-1
ASSLAGTGAGNEQF
>TRBJ1-6|.|TRBV4-1
ASSSASNSPLH
>TRBJ1-1|.|TRBV10-3
AIRDSGNTEAF
>TRBJ2-7|.|TRBV6-5
ASGTSGGGEQY
>TRBJ1-2|.|TRBV7-9
ASTLDGPANYGYT
>TRBJ2-7|.|TRBV18
ASSPQPSYEQY
>TRBJ1-2|.|TRBV18
ASSPEGTSKYGYT
>TRBJ1-2|.|TRBV2
ASSEGGSSGYT
>TRBJ2-3|.|TRBV6-5
ASSPLAGGDQY
>TRBJ2-3|.|TRBV5-1
ASSHSRDIDTQY
>TRBJ1-4|once|TRBV2
ASSAGPGEKLF
>TRBJ2-3|.|TRBV7-2
ASSLTEGRGQY
>TRBJ1-1|.|TRBV7-9
ASSSTGTVNTEAF
>TRBJ2-5|.|TRBV23-1
ASSSEGRSIQETQY
>TRBJ1-4|.|TRBV19
ASSISSGNQNEKLF
>TRBJ1-3|.|TRBV15
ATSTGTNSGNTIY
>TRBJ2-1|.|TRBV7-9
ASSRPSGGSHEQF
>TRBJ2-7|.|TRBV28
ASSAGGRYEQY
>TRBJ1-1|.|TRBV19
ASSPALQGNTEAF
>TRBJ2-1|.|TRBV6-4
ASSDLGTYNEQF
>TRBJ2-5|.|TRBV27
ASRGAGEHRAQY
>TRBJ2-1|.|TRBV19
ASSSWTGYSNEQF
>TRBJ2-7|.|TRBV28
ASIRDTYEQY
>TRBJ2-3|.|TRBV28
ASSLMGGTDTQY
>TRBJ1-2|few|TRBV4-1
ASSQAPSGIYGYT
>TRBJ2-7|.|TRBV18
ASSLSGRVGEQY
>TRBJ2-1|.|TRBV2
ASSDGPWGQF
>TRBJ1-4|.|TRBV2
ASTPSTNEKLF
>TRBJ2-5|.|TRBV7-2
ASSLVGEETQY
>TRBJ1-2|.|TRBV5-1
ASSPGTYGYT
>TRBJ1-1|.|TRBV6-5
ASSYSGSNTEAF
>TRBJ2-3|.|TRBV4-2
ASSHGGDTDTQY
>TRBJ2-7|.|TRBV4-3
ASSQEWAGGSPGSYEQY
>TRBJ2-7|.|TRBV14
ASSQDLVRAYEQY
>TRBJ1-6|.|TRBV11-1
ASSTRQTPLH
>TRBJ2-7|.|TRBV6-5
ASSYGGHGGGYEQY